These 22 T cell receptor beta chains came from one sample sequenced in a study of T cell responses to AZD1222 COVID-19 vaccine. Here immunoSEQ multiplex PCR was the method, and the copy in TCRdb shows in-frame clones only, minus some. The table has about 85,000 clones, 70% to 90% seen once. The sample in question was peripheral blood, obtained on day 0 of MenACWY control vaccination. These receptors originate from an adult in good health.

V is TRBV19 and J is TRBJ2-7, with TRBD1 matching 9 bases. The CDR3 runs to 14 residues. Germline V gene sequence: CDR1 LNHDA, CDR2 SQIVND (reference sequence). V lost 5 bases to trimming and J lost 4 bases; unmatched junction nucleotides: 6. CDR3 DNA: TGTGCCAGTAGTGTTGACAGGGGGTCGTACGAGCAGTACTTC. Translated, it gives CASSVDRGSYEQYF.

The genes are TRBV10-3 and TRBJ2-7; 7 bases are a match to TRBD1. Germline CDR1 ENHRY, CDR2 SYGVKD. CDR3 length equals 14 residues. V shed 3 bases and J 3 bases; nucleotides not matched to a gene: 5. CDR3 in amino acids: CAISDDRVNYEQYF. CDR3 DNA sequence: TGTGCCATCAGTGACGACAGGGTGAACTACGAGCAGTACTTC.

This rearrangement joins TRBV19 to TRBJ1-1; D remains ambiguous. CDR3 size: 14 residues. Trimming shortened V by 3 bases and J by 0 bases, and 8 bases separated the two germline ends. Germline V gene data show CDR1 as LNHDA and CDR2 as SQIVND (reference sequence). CDR3 in DNA: TGTGCCAGTAGTATCCCGGAGCTGAACACTGAAGCTTTCTTT. It codes for CASSIPELNTEAFF.

The chain is built from TRBV11-3 and TRBJ2-1, with a weak D call TRBD2 (6 bases). Germline V CDR1 and CDR2: SGHNT, YENEEA. The CDR3 runs to 15 residues. V was trimmed by 5 bases and J by 7 bases, leaving 18 bases between them. CDR3 DNA: TGTGCCAGCAGCCTCGGACTGGGAGGTAAAAATGAGCAGTTCTTC. Protein product: CASSLGLGGKNEQFF.

This chain connects TRBV6-5 to TRBJ1-2; 8 bases align to TRBD1. Germline CDR1 reads MNHEY; CDR2 reads SVGAGI. V gave up 0 bases and J gave up 0 bases; unmatched junction bases: 0. The CDR3 covers 15 residues. CDR3 coding DNA: TGTGCCAGCAGTTACTCGGACAGGGCTAACTATGGCTACACCTTC. As protein: CASSYSDRANYGYTF.

The chain recombines TRBV4-1 with TRBJ1-5, with 8 positions matching TRBD1. V lost 3 bases, J lost 0 bases, and 7 bases stayed unmatched. Germline CDR1 MGHRA, CDR2 YSYEKL. This CDR3 spans 17 amino acids. The CDR3 loop is CASSHGQGQPSNQPQHF. Written as DNA, the CDR3 is TGCGCCAGCAGCCACGGACAGGGACAACCTAGCAATCAGCCCCAGCATTTT.

The chain employs TRBV5-1 and TRBJ2-1, with 8 nucleotides matching TRBD2. Germline values: CDR1 SGHRS, CDR2 YFSETQ. This CDR3 contains 15 residues. V dropped 6 bases and J dropped 8; count of bases not matched to a gene: 13. The CDR3 loop is CASTSAGGFRDEQFF. Here the CDR3 DNA reads TGCGCCAGCACTTCCGCGGGGGGCTTTAGGGATGAGCAGTTCTTC.

This clone was counted between two and nine times. The chain has TRBV2 and TRBJ1-1; TRBD1 is a possible D gene (6 bases). The CDR3 runs 14 residues. Germline V gives CDR1 SNHLY, CDR2 FYNNEI. Deletions cut 7 bases from V and 2 bases from J, with 14 bases between. Here the CDR3 reads CASTPGGPNTEAFF. DNA of the CDR3: TGTGCCAGCACCCCGGGGGGCCCTAACACTGAAGCTTTCTTT.

The genes are TRBV2 and TRBJ2-7, with 11 nucleotides matching TRBD1. From germline, CDR1 is SNHLY and CDR2 FYNNEI. Losses at the gene ends were 4 bases for V and 3 bases for J; bases not matched to a gene: 5. This CDR3 is built from 15 residues. CDR3 in amino acids: CASSAGTGGGYEQYF. The CDR3 nucleotides are TGTGCCAGCAGTGCCGGGACAGGGGGGGGCTACGAGCAGTACTTC.

V gene TRBV27 combines with J gene TRBJ2-3, with 8 bases that match TRBD2. Germline values: CDR1 MNHEY, CDR2 SMNVEV (reference sequence). V lost 2 bases and J lost 1; bases outside the gene matches: 2. The CDR3 is 15 amino acids. The CDR3 region is CASSLAGGRTDTQYF. Here the CDR3 DNA reads TGTGCCAGCAGTTTAGCGGGGGGTCGCACAGATACGCAGTATTTT.

This chain uses TRBV25-1 with TRBJ1-6; TRBD1 might be the D (6 bases). This CDR3 is 17 amino acids long. Trimming took 5 bases from V and 0 from J, leaving 14 bases between them. Germline values: CDR1 MGHDK, CDR2 SYGVNS. In DNA, the CDR3 is TGTGCCAGCAGTCCGCAGGGGAGGGCCTCCTATAATTCACCCCTCCACTTT. Translating it yields CASSPQGRASYNSPLHF. Full variable domain (missing parts from reference TRBV25-1 and TRBJ1-6): EADIYQTPRYLVIGTGKKITLECSQTMGHDKMYWYQQDPGMELHLIHYSYGVNSTEKGDLSSESTVSRIRTEHFPLTLESARPSHTSQYLCASSPQGRASYNSPLHFGNGTRLTVT.

V gene TRBV19 combines with J gene TRBJ1-5; unclear D gene. V lost 5 bases and J 9 bases, leaving 11 bases between the germline ends. CDR1 and CDR2 from the germline V gene are LNHDA and SQIVND (reference sequence). The length of the CDR3 is 12 residues. CDR3 nucleotides: TGTGCCAGTAGTGAGACGGACCGGCCCCAGCATTTT. This sequence encodes CASSETDRPQHF.

The rearrangement uses TRBV29-1 and TRBJ1-2; D may be TRBD1 (5 bases). Between the trimmed V and J ends, which lost 5 bases and 3 bases, there was a span of 10 bases. The V gene's germline CDR1 is SQVTM and CDR2 ANQGSEA. The CDR3 runs 12 residues. The CDR3 DNA is TGCAGCGTTATTGGAGGGGACTATGGCTACACCTTC. This sequence encodes CSVIGGDYGYTF.

The chain couples TRBV25-1 to TRBJ1-6; no reliable D call. CDR1 is MGHDK, CDR2 SYGVNS, per germline. There are 17 residues in the CDR3. V shed 1 base and J shed 8 bases, with 18 bases lying between them. CDR3 residues: CASSEWYRVSGDSPLHF. The CDR3 DNA follows: TGTGCCAGCAGTGAATGGTACAGAGTCTCTGGGGATTCACCCCTCCACTTT.

The genes are TRBV5-1 and TRBJ2-7, with 10 bases fitting TRBD1. Unmatched junction bases numbered 4, after V lost 4 bases and J lost 3 bases. This CDR3 has 14 residues. CDR1 SGHRS and CDR2 YFSETQ come from the germline V gene. The CDR3 is CASSRGQGFYEQYF. The DNA for the CDR3 is TGCGCCAGCAGCCGGGGACAGGGGTTCTACGAGCAGTACTTC. The full variable domain, rest sourced from reference TRBV5-1 and TRBJ2-7, is KAGVTQTPRYLIKTRGQQVTLSCSPISGHRSVSWYQQTPGQGLQFLFEYFSETQRNKGNFPGRFSGRQFSNSRSEMNVSTLELGDSALYLCASSRGQGFYEQYFGPGTRLTVT.

This chain joins TRBV18 and TRBJ1-3; TRBD1 is a possible D gene (6 bases). This CDR3 comprises 14 residues. Germline V gene sequence: CDR1 KGHSH, CDR2 LQKENI. V was clipped by 2 bases and J by 2 bases, with 7 bases between them. The CDR3 reads CASSPGQPGNTIYF. CDR3 DNA: TGTGCCAGCTCACCAGGACAGCCTGGAAACACCATATATTTT. The full variable domain, in which reference TRBV18 and TRBJ1-3 provide the parts outside the CDR3, is NAGVMQNPRHLVRRRGQEARLRCSPMKGHSHVYWYRQLPEEGLKFMVYLQKENIIDESGMPKERFSAEFPKEGPSILRIQQVVRGDSAAYFCASSPGQPGNTIYFGEGSWLTVV.

The chain joins TRBV7-9 to TRBJ2-3; D ambiguous. CDR1 and CDR2 from the germline V gene are SEHNR and FQNEAQ (reference sequence). Trimming stripped 1 base from V and 9 bases from J, with 8 bases between. The CDR3 totals 12 residues. The CDR3 is CASSLGQPTQYF. CDR3 bases: TGTGCCAGCAGCTTAGGCCAGCCGACGCAGTATTTT.

The chain joins TRBV3-1 (or the pseudogene TRBV3-2) to TRBJ2-1; TRBD2 matches at 8 bases. V lost 2 bases, J lost 9 bases, and 12 bases stayed unmatched. The CDR3 consists of 16 residues. CDR1 LGHDT and CDR2 YNNKEL come from the germline V gene (reference sequence). CDR3 protein: CASSQIRDAGRGEQFF. CDR3 nucleotides: TGTGCCAGCAGCCAAATCCGGGACGCCGGGAGGGGTGAGCAGTTCTTC.

The V gene is TRBV4-1, the J gene TRBJ1-4, with TRBD1 matching over 8 bases. Germline assignment: CDR1 MGHRA and CDR2 YSYEKL. J was trimmed by 8 bases and V by 0 bases; bases with no gene match: 8. The CDR3 covers 16 residues. CDR3 in amino acids: CASSQDTGGAGEKLFF. In nucleotides, the CDR3 is TGCGCCAGCAGCCAAGATACAGGGGGGGCTGGGGAAAAACTGTTTTTT.

The rearrangement joins TRBV11-3 to TRBJ2-2; 7 bases align to TRBD1. V was pared by 5 bases and J by 4 bases, with 7 bases of the junction left unmatched. The CDR3 extends over 15 amino acids. Germline CDR1 and CDR2: SGHNT and YENEEA. The CDR3 is CASSPGQPSTGELFF. CDR3 bases: TGTGCCAGCAGCCCGGGACAGCCAAGCACCGGGGAGCTGTTTTTT. Supplemented by reference TRBV11-3 and TRBJ2-2, the full variable domain reads EAGVVQSPRYKIIEKKQPVAFWCNPISGHNTLYWYLQNLGQGPELLIRYENEEAVDDSQLPKDRFSAERLKGVDSTLKIQPAELGDSAVYLCASSPGQPSTGELFFGEGSRLTVL.

The V call is TRBV13, the J call TRBJ1-1; D remains ambiguous. Germline V CDR1 and CDR2: PRHDT, FYEKMQ (reference sequence). The CDR3 covers 17 residues. V lost 4 bases and J 0 bases, leaving 18 bases between the germline ends. In nucleotides, the CDR3 is TGTGCCAGCAGCTCGGGCCCCACGACGGGCATGAACACTGAAGCTTTCTTT. This encodes CASSSGPTTGMNTEAFF. Variable domain in full (rest from reference TRBV13 and TRBJ1-1): AAGVIQSPRHLIKEKRETATLKCYPIPRHDTVYWYQQGPGQDPQFLISFYEKMQSDKGSIPDRFSAQQFSDYHSELNMSSLELGDSALYFCASSSGPTTGMNTEAFFGQGTRLTVV.

The chain combines TRBV6-1 with TRBJ1-6, with D hard to call. The CDR3 is 16 residues long. The germline V gene has CDR1 MNHNS and CDR2 SASEGT. The V and J ends lost 1 base and 2 bases respectively, with 9 bases between them. CDR3 sequence: CASSEGWQTYNSPLHF. The CDR3 DNA reads TGTGCCAGCAGTGAAGGGTGGCAGACCTATAATTCACCCCTCCACTTT.